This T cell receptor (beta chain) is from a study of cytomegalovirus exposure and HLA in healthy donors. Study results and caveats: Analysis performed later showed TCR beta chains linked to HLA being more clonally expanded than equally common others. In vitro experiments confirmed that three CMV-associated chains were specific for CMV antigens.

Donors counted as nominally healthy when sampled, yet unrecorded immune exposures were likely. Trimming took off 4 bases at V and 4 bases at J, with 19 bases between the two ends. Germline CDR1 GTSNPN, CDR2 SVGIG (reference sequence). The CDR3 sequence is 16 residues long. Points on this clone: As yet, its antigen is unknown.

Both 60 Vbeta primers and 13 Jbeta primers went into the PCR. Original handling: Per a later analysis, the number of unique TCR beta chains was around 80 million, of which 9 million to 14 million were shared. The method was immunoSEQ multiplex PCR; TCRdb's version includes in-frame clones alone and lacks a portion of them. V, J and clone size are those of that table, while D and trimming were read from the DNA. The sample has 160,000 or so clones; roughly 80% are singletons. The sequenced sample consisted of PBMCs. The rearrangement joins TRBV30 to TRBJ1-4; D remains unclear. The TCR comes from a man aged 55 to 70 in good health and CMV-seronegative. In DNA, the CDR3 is TGTGCCTGGACCCCTGGGAGATTAGGAATTAATGAAAAACTGTTTTTT. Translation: CAWTPGRLGINEKLFF.